The 5 T cell receptor beta chains in this list originate from one sample, sequenced in a study of tumor-infiltrating lymphocytes in primary liver carcinoma. It was from about 19-30 mg of unsorted bulk tissue that RNA and DNA were co-extracted. A primer in the constant region served to generate TCR beta cDNA from approximately 450 ng of total RNA. For TCR beta, libraries were produced by three nested multiplex PCR rounds using slightly modified ARM-PCR. Running 10 cycles apiece, the first two PCR rounds relied on TRBV1-TRBV30 forward primers together with a C-beta reverse primer. TCRdb re-derived calls from the multiplex PCR reads in MiXCR, one entry per CDR3 protein. This table holds tens of thousands of distinct CDR3 sequences, about 73% found once. Input material: liver tumor tissue from sampling region 2. The subset: tumor region T2, inferior pole. Receptor source: a middle-aged man with primary liver carcinoma and hepatitis B virus infection.

Concerning this clonotype: Possible read error: a much larger clone is one base away. This chain connects TRBV28 to TRBJ1-5, with D unclear. CDR3 length: 15 amino acids. Looked up from germline, CDR1 is MDHEN and CDR2 is SYDVKM. V was trimmed by 6 bases and J by 0 bases, leaving 12 bases between them. The CDR3 nucleotides are TGTGCCAGCAGAATTTTTTCCCATAGCAATCAGCCCCAGCATTTT. Amino acid sequence: CASRIFSHSNQPQHF.

Points on this clonotype: Here the CDR3 omits its conserved ending phenylalanine or tryptophan, so a read error is the likely source. The V call is TRBV4-1, the J call TRBJ2-3; TRBD2 matches at 7 bases. The CDR3 consists of 15 residues. CDR1 and CDR2 (germline): MGHRA, YSYEKL. CDR3: CASSQEPSGTVTQYL. CDR3 DNA sequence: TGTGCCAGCAGCCAAGAGCCTAGCGGCACAGTTACGCAGTATCTT.

A note on this clonotype: At one end, the junction sequence differs from germline, possibly due to a read error. This rearrangement joins TRBV12-3 or TRBV12-4 to TRBJ2-1; no definite D call. The CDR3 sequence is 12 residues long. CDR3: CTSSLAGNEQFF. The CDR3 DNA is TGTACCAGTAGTTTAGCCGGGAATGAGCAGTTCTTC.

As regards this clonotype: Given a much more abundant clone one base away, this may be a read error. The chain employs TRBV7-9 and TRBJ1-2, with unresolved D. This CDR3 spans 16 amino acids. CDR1 is SEHNR, CDR2 FQNEAQ, per germline (reference sequence). CDR3 in DNA: TGTGTCAGCAGCCCTTTAGGAGGATCACTTCCCTATGGCTACACCTTC. Protein product: CVSSPLGGSLPYGYTF.

Note on this clonotype: One end of the junction does not line up with germline, which may come from a read error. The rearrangement uses TRBV11-2 and TRBJ2-1; D is ambiguous. Germline V gene lookup returns CDR1 SGHAT and CDR2 FQNNGV. The CDR3 spans 15 residues. Here the CDR3 reads CATGQDQPSYNVQFF. In DNA, the CDR3 is TGTGCCACCGGGCAAGACCAGCCATCCTATAATGTGCAGTTCTTT. The full variable domain, completed using reference TRBV11-2 and TRBJ2-1, is EAGVAQSPRYKIIEKRQSVAFWCNPISGHATLYWYQQILGQGPKLLIQFQNNGVVDDSQLPKDRFSAERLKGVDSTLKIQPAKLEDSAVYLCATGQDQPSYNVQFFGPGTRLTVL.